This TCR beta chain was identified in a study of cytomegalovirus exposure and HLA in healthy donors. In the study overall: Among approximately 400 genotyped donors, about 83% fell in the Caucasian-associated ancestry cluster.

Study-wide results and limits: When presence/absence was analysed, sequencing depth was taken to be roughly uniform across donors.

This clone has just a few counts. Its antigen is unidentified. With 60 Vbeta and 13 Jbeta primers, the PCR was carried out. Study processing details: In a later analysis, roughly 86 million unique TCR beta chains included roughly 11 million shared by two or more donors. Profiled with immunoSEQ multiplex PCR; TCRdb holds only in-frame clones, not every one. V and J calls and clone size are those listed in that table; D and trimming were worked out from the DNA. The table has 150,000 or so clones, roughly 80% seen once. The specimen sequenced was PBMCs. The clonotype originates from a man aged 45-65 years in good health and CMV-seropositive.

CDR3 coding DNA: TGTGCCAGCAGTTCAACCGGGACAGGGTTCAACGAGCAGTACTTC. As protein: CASSSTGTGFNEQYF. The V call is TRBV6-5, the J call TRBJ2-7; 9 bases match TRBD1. The CDR3 is 15 amino acids. Germline V CDR1 and CDR2: MNHEY, SVGAGI. Unmatched junction bases numbered 9, after V lost 4 bases and J lost 5 bases.